A single sample is the source of the 14 T cell receptor beta chains below, sequenced in a study of graft-versus-host responses after intestinal transplantation. The antigens of these receptors remain unknown. This table comes from immunoSEQ multiplex PCR, and its TCRdb copy is limited to in-frame clones, with some not included. Here the sample spans some 120,000 clones, about 92% being singletons. The source material was unstimulated CD8+ T cells sorted from spleen or lymph node cells, sampled before transplant. These receptor sequences come from a human donor who was the organ donor for an intestinal transplant.

V is TRBV21-1 and J is TRBJ2-6; the D call TRBD1 from the table was never checked on the DNA. TRBV21-1 is given as a pseudogene. The CDR3 runs 17 residues. This chain's CDR3 is CASSRGQGYSGANVLTF. In DNA form, the CDR3 reads TGTGCCAGCAGCAGGGGACAGGGATACTCTGGGGCCAACGTCCTGACTTTC.

The rearrangement links TRBV5-5 to TRBJ2-2; 7 bases match TRBD2. The CDR3 totals 17 residues. Germline V gene data show CDR1 as SGHKS and CDR2 as YYEKEE (reference sequence). V lost 6 bases, J lost 4 bases, and 15 bases stayed unmatched. CDR3 amino acids: CASIFPFAGVVTGELFF. CDR3 in DNA: TGTGCCAGCATTTTCCCCTTCGCGGGAGTGGTCACCGGGGAGCTGTTTTTT. The full variable domain, with the rest looked up from reference TRBV5-5 and TRBJ2-2, is DAGVTQSPTHLIKTRGQQVTLRCSPISGHKSVSWYQQVLGQGPQFIFQYYEKEERGRGNFPDRFSARQFPNYSSELNVNALLLGDSALYLCASIFPFAGVVTGELFFGEGSRLTVL.

This chain uses TRBV7-6 with TRBJ2-1; 10 nucleotides match TRBD2. CDR3 length equals 17 residues. Germline V gives CDR1 SGHVS, CDR2 FNYEAQ. V lost 0 bases to trimming and J lost 7 bases; unmatched junction nucleotides: 9. In DNA form, the CDR3 reads TGTGCCAGCAGCTTAGCTCGTCTAGCGGGAGCTTTGAATGAGCAGTTCTTC. It translates to CASSLARLAGALNEQFF.

This clone was seen a handful of times. The J gene is TRBJ2-7, the V gene TRBV30, with D perhaps TRBD1 (5 bases). Germline V gene data show CDR1 as GTSNPN and CDR2 as SVGIG (reference sequence). Deletions cut 0 bases from V and 7 bases from J, with 10 bases between. The CDR3 sequence is 12 residues long. CDR3 amino acids: CAWSVKGWEQYF. The CDR3 DNA sequence: TGTGCCTGGAGTGTAAAGGGGTGGGAGCAGTACTTC.

The J gene is TRBJ2-2, the V gene TRBV6-1, with D perhaps matching TRBD1 or TRBD2 (5 bases each). The CDR3 length is 13 residues. Germline V gene sequence: CDR1 MNHNS, CDR2 SASEGT. The V and J ends lost 6 bases and 7 bases respectively, with 12 bases between them. The CDR3 coding sequence is TGTGCCAGCAGGGGGACCTGGAGCGGGGAGCTGTTTTTT. Protein product: CASRGTWSGELFF.

The chain couples TRBV21-1 to TRBJ2-5; the D call in the table, TRBD1, was not verified against the DNA. TRBV21-1 is labeled a pseudogene. This CDR3 spans 13 amino acids. The CDR3 sequence: CASNPTGGKTQYF. As DNA, the CDR3 is TGTGCCAGCAACCCGACAGGGGGCAAGACCCAGTACTTC.

The V gene is TRBV7-2, the J gene TRBJ2-7, with TRBD2 as a possible D gene (5 bases). In germline, CDR1 is SGHTA, CDR2 FQGNSA. V lost 2 bases and J lost 2, with 13 bases in between. CDR3 size: 15 residues. The chain's CDR3 is CASSLYAGPTYEQYF. The CDR3 DNA sequence: TGTGCCAGCAGCTTATATGCGGGTCCTACCTACGAGCAGTACTTC. The variable domain in full, with the rest retrieved from reference TRBV7-2 and TRBJ2-7, is GAGVSQSPSNKVTEKGKDVELRCDPISGHTALYWYRQSLGQGLEFLIYFQGNSAPDKSGLPSDRFSAERTGGSVSTLTIQRTQQEDSAVYLCASSLYAGPTYEQYFGPGTRLTVT.

The V and J genes are TRBV11-2 and TRBJ2-7; 7 nucleotides agree with TRBD1. This CDR3 has 14 residues. Germline CDR1 SGHAT, CDR2 FQNNGV. The J segment lost 4 bases and the V segment lost 1 base, leaving 4 bases of the junction unmatched. CDR3 residues: CASSLGTGRYEQYF. The CDR3 nucleotides are TGTGCCAGCAGCTTAGGGACAGGCCGATACGAGCAGTACTTC.

The gene calls are TRBV6-1 and TRBJ2-2, with D possibly matching TRBD2 (6 bases). The CDR3 is 13 amino acids. The germline gives CDR1 MNHNS, CDR2 SASEGT. V gave up 7 bases and J gave up 5 bases, with 11 bases separating them. The CDR3 nucleotides read TGTGCCAGCATTCCGGGAGAAACCGGGGAGCTGTTTTTT. It specifies CASIPGETGELFF.

As regards this clone: Germline is not matched at one junction end, which may reflect a read error. The rearrangement joins TRBV4-1 to TRBJ2-3; maybe TRBD1 (5 bases). CDR1 is MGHRA, CDR2 YSYEKL, per germline. The CDR3 spans 15 residues. The CDR3 nucleotides read TGCGCCAGCAGACAAGCAGGGCCTAGCACAGATACGCAGTATTTT. Translation gives CASRQAGPSTDTQYF.

The chain employs TRBV9 and TRBJ1-3; D gene ambiguous. The germline CDR1 and CDR2 sequences are SGDLS and YYNGEE. V lost 3 bases and J 0 bases, leaving 22 bases between the germline ends. CDR3 length: 19 amino acids. The CDR3 region has the DNA TGTGCCAGCAGCGCAGAACGTTCAATGGAACTGAGCTCTGGAAACACCATATATTTT. Protein: CASSAERSMELSSGNTIYF.

The V call is TRBV7-2, the J call TRBJ2-4; 9 bases align to TRBD1. Germline V lookup: CDR1 SGHTA, CDR2 FQGNSA. The trim removed 5 bases at V and 0 bases at J, leaving 5 bases unmatched. CDR3 length equals 16 residues. CDR3 residues: CASSTGQGIAKNIQYF. CDR3 nucleotides: TGTGCCAGCAGCACTGGACAGGGGATAGCCAAAAACATTCAGTACTTC.

The rearrangement uses TRBV4-2 and TRBJ2-5; 10 bases agree with TRBD2. Germline-derived CDR1 and CDR2 are LGHNA and YNFKEQ. The J segment lost 5 bases and the V segment lost 4 bases, leaving 13 bases of the junction unmatched. This CDR3 has 17 amino acids. The CDR3 sequence: CASSPLEAGGRGETQYF. In DNA, the CDR3 is TGTGCCAGCAGCCCCTTGGAAGCGGGAGGGCGGGGGGAGACCCAGTACTTC.

The chain carries TRBV9 and TRBJ2-6; D is uncertain. The V gene lost 0 bases and the J gene lost 0 bases, with 7 bases spanning the gap. Germline lookup yields CDR1 SGDLS and CDR2 YYNGEE. The CDR3 has 16 residues. The DNA of the CDR3 is TGTGCCAGCAGCGTAGGGTTGCGCTCTGGGGCCAACGTCCTGACTTTC. Amino acid sequence: CASSVGLRSGANVLTF. Drawing the rest from reference TRBV9 and TRBJ2-6, the complete variable domain is DSGVTQTPKHLITATGQRVTLRCSPRSGDLSVYWYQQSLDQGLQFLIQYYNGEERAKGNILERFSAQQFPDLHSELNLSSLELGDSALYFCASSVGLRSGANVLTFGAGSRLTVL.